This T cell receptor beta chain derives from a study of T cells in women clearing cervical HPV infection. Study outcomes and limitations: It is unknown whether associations predate infection; no effector/memory or HPV-specific sorting. Cases carried less TRBV6-7 than controls: approximately 0.1% versus 0.16%.

The table came from immunoSEQ multiplex PCR; TCRdb's copy has only in-frame clones and leaves some out. The sample's table shows about 20,000 clones. The length of the CDR3 is 13 residues. The germline gives CDR1 SGHTA, CDR2 FQGNSA. Germline trimming cut 5 bases from V and 6 bases from J; bases unmatched to any gene: 5. With respect to this clone: The antigen is unknown. The read falls 3 residues short of the CDR3 end, and the missing part is taken from the germline J gene.

The chain combines TRBV7-2 with TRBJ2-3, with 7 bases that match TRBD1. The source of this sequence is a woman aged 18 to 69 with a cervical HPV16 infection that either progressed to CIN3+ or cleared (not recorded which). What was sequenced was blood buffy coat. The CDR3 DNA, read in part, is TGTGCCAGCAGCCCGGGACAGACCGATACG. Translated, it gives CASSPGQTDT. The full CDR3 protein reads CASSPGQTDTQYF.